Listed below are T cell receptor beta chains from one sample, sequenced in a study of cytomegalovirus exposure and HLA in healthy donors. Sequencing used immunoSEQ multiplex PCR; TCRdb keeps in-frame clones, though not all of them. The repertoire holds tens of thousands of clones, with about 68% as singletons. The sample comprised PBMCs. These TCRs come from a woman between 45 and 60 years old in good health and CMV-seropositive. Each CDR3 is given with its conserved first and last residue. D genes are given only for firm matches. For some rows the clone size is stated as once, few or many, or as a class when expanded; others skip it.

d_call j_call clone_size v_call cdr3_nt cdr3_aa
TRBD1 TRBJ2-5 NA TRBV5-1 TGCGCCAGCAGCGCCGGGGACAGGGGGGAGACCCAGTACTTC CASSAGDRGETQYF
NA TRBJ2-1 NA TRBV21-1 TGTGCCAGCAGCCTGGGCCGTGGGTGCAATGAGCAGTTCTTC CASSLGRGCNEQFF
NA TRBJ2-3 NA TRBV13 TGTGCCAGCAGCCCTCCTTTGCTAGGTAGCACAGATACGCAGTATTTT CASSPPLLGSTDTQYF
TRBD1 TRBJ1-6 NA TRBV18 TGTGCCAGCTCACCCAGGGAGTTACAGGGGGACTTCCTCCACTTT CASSPRELQGDFLHF
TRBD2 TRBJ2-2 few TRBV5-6 TGTGCCAGCAGCTCCTGGGCGGGGGGATACACCGGGGAGCTGTTTTTT CASSSWAGGYTGELFF
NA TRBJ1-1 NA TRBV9 TGTGCCAGCAGCGTAGCCACAGGGTACACTGAAGCTTTCTTT CASSVATGYTEAFF
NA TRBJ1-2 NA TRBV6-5 TGTGCCAGCAGTTACCAGAAAAAGGACAGCAACTATGGCTACACCTTC CASSYQKKDSNYGYTF
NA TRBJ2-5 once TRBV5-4 TGTGCCAGCAGCTCCTGGGCAGACCAAGAGACCCAGTACTTC CASSSWADQETQYF
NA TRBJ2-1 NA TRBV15 TGTGCCACCAGCAGAGATCTTCTATCCTACAATGAGCAGTTCTTC CATSRDLLSYNEQFF
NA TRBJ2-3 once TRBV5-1 TGCGCCAGCAGCTTTGCCGGGACAAGCTTCACAGATACGCAGTATTTT CASSFAGTSFTDTQYF
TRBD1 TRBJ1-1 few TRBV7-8 TGTGCCAGCAGTTACCCGGGACAGGGGGTGCCTGAAGCTTTCTTT CASSYPGQGVPEAFF
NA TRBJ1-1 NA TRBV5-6 TGTGCCAGCAGCTTGGGACCGGGACAGAACACTGAAGCTTTCTTT CASSLGPGQNTEAFF
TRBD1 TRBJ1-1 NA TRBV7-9 TGTGCCAGCAGCTCGAACAGGGGACGGATTGGAAGGGCGACTGAAGCTTTCTTT CASSSNRGRIGRATEAFF
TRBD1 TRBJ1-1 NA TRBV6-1 TGTGCCAGCAGTGTCCGACAGGGAACAAGCACTGAAGCTTTCTTT CASSVRQGTSTEAFF
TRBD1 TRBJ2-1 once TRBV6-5 TGTGCCAGCAGAATATACAGGGGTGAGCAGTTCTTC CASRIYRGEQFF
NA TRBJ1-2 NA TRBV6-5 TGTGCCAGCAGTAGGGGCGGACGGGAGAGTGGTGGCTACACCTTC CASSRGGRESGGYTF
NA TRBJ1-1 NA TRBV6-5 TGTGCCAGCAGTTACCCACAGGGTAGGAACACTGAAGCTTTCTTT CASSYPQGRNTEAFF
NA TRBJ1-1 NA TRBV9 TGTGCCAGCAGCCCTCAGGAGGGAGTCAACACTGAAGCTTTCTTT CASSPQEGVNTEAFF
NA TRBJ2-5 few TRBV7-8 TGTGCCAGCAGCTTAACTAGTCTGGAGACCCAGTACTTC CASSLTSLETQYF
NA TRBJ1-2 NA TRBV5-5 TGTGCCAGCAGCCAGGGGCAGATCCGGACGTTCTATGGCTACACCTTC CASSQGQIRTFYGYTF
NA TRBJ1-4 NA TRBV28 TGTGCCAGCAGTGCGCCCGGGATCCCGGGGACTAATGAAAAACTGTTTTTT CASSAPGIPGTNEKLFF
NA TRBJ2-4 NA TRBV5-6 TGTGCCAGCAGCTTGCCCACTGCGGGGTCGGAGCGAAACATTCAGTACTTC CASSLPTAGSERNIQYF
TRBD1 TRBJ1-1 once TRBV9 TGTGCCAGCAGCGCCTGGGACAGGGTCTACACTGAAGCTTTCTTT CASSAWDRVYTEAFF
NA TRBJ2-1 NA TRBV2 TGTGCCAGCAGTGGTGAGACAGGTGGGCAGTTCTTC CASSGETGGQFF
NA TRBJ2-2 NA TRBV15 TGTGCCACCAGTAGTGGCACCGGGGAGCTGTTTTTT CATSSGTGELFF
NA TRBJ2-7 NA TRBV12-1 TGTGCCAGCAGCTCCCGAGACAGTTCCTACGAGCAGTACTTC CASSSRDSSYEQYF
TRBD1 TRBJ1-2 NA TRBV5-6 TGTGCCAGCAGCCTCCCAGAAAGGGGGCTCGGCGGCTACACCTTC CASSLPERGLGGYTF
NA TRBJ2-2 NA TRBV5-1 TGCGCCAGCAGCCCGGGACAGAACACCGGGGAGCTGTTTTTT CASSPGQNTGELFF
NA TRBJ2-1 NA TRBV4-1 TGCGCCAGCAGACCCCTGGACAGATCCTCCTACAATGAGCAGTTCTTC CASRPLDRSSYNEQFF
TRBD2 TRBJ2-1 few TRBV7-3 TGTGCCAGCAGCTTAAACGCTCGGGGGGTCGAGCAGTTCTTC CASSLNARGVEQFF
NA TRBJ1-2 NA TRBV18 TGTGCCAGCTCACCAGAAAAGGGAGGCAGCTATGGCTACACCTTC CASSPEKGGSYGYTF
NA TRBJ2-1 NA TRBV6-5 TGTGCCAGCAGTTACTCTGAAGGGGTGGGATACAATGAGCAGTTCTTC CASSYSEGVGYNEQFF
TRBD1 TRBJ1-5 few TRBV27 TGTGCCAGCAGTTCCTCAGGGGGTGGCCAGCATTTT CASSSSGGGQHF
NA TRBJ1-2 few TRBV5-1 TGCGCCAGCAGCTACCCAGGGGAATCCGATGGCTACACCTTC CASSYPGESDGYTF
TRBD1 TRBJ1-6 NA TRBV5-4 TGTGCCAGCAGATTGCAGGGGGTCCCCTCACCCCTCCACTTT CASRLQGVPSPLHF
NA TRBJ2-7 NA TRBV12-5 TGTGCTAGTGGCTGGAGGGAGACTAACTACGAGCAGTACTTC CASGWRETNYEQYF
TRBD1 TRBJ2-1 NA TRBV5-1 TGCGCCAGCAGCCGGGACAGGGACTACAATGAGCAGTTCTTC CASSRDRDYNEQFF
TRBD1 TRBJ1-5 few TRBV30 TGTGCCTGGAGTAGTCAGGGGGTAGGTCAGCCCCAGCATTTT CAWSSQGVGQPQHF
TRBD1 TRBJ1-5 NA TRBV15 TGTGCCACCAGCATAGGGGGCGCGGGCAATCAGCCCCAGCATTTT CATSIGGAGNQPQHF
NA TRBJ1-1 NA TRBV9 TGTGCCAGCAGCGTAGCTATTGGCACTGAAGCTTTCTTT CASSVAIGTEAFF
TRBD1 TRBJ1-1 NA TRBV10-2 TGCGCCAGCAGCCCCGGGACAGTTTACACTGAAGCTTTCTTT CASSPGTVYTEAFF
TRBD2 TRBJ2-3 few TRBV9 TGTGCCAGCAGCGTAGGCGGGGGGGGCACAGATACGCAGTATTTT CASSVGGGGTDTQYF
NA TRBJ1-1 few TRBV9 TGTGCCAGCAGCGTAGATTGGGGCTGGACTGAAGCTTTCTTT CASSVDWGWTEAFF
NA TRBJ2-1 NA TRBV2 TGTGCCAGCACCCAAGGGGCGGGGATCAATGAGCAGTTCTTC CASTQGAGINEQFF
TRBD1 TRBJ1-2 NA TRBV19 TGTGCCAGTAAGGCAGGGGGACACTATGGCTACACCTTC CASKAGGHYGYTF
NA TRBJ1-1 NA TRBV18 TGTGCCAGCTCACCATCCCGGGACAACGAAGCTTTCTTT CASSPSRDNEAFF
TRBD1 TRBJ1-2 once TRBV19 TGTGCCAGTAGTATGTTTATTTCAGGGGGTTTTGGCTACACCTTC CASSMFISGGFGYTF
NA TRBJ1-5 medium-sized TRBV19 TGTGCCAGTAGTGGAGGGCAGCATAGCAATCAGCCCCAGCATTTT CASSGGQHSNQPQHF
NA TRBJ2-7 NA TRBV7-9 TGTGCCAGCAGCCTTGGGGGCGACTACGAGCAGTACTTC CASSLGGDYEQYF
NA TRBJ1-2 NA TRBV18 TGTGCCAGCTCACCAGGACGGGAATTCTATGGCTACACCTTC CASSPGREFYGYTF
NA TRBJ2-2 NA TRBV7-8 TGTGCCAGCAGCCCCGACGGAGCCGGGGAGCTGTTTTTT CASSPDGAGELFF
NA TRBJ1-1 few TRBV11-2 TGTGCCAGCAGCTTACTTCGGGGCACTGAAGCTTTCTTT CASSLLRGTEAFF
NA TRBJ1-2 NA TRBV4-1 TGCGCCAGCAGCCAAGGAGGGGGTCAATGGGAGTATGGCTACACCTTC CASSQGGGQWEYGYTF
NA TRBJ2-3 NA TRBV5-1 TGCGCCAGCAGCGAAGCGGCTAGCACAGATACGCAGTATTTT CASSEAASTDTQYF
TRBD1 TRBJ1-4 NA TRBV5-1 TGCGCCAGCAGCTTACCACTACAGGGGACTAATGAAAAACTGTTTTTT CASSLPLQGTNEKLFF
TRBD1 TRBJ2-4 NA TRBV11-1 TGTGCCAGCAGCTTAGGTACAGGGGTAAACATTCAGTACTTC CASSLGTGVNIQYF
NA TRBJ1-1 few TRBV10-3 TGTGCCGCCGAGGCCAATAAGGGAGCGAACACTGAAGCTTTCTTT CAAEANKGANTEAFF
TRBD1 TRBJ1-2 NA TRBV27 TGTGCCAGCAGTTCACAGACAGGGACTAACTATGGCTACACCTTC CASSSQTGTNYGYTF
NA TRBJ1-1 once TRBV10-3 TGTGCCATCAGTGATGTACAGGGAAACACTGAAGCTTTCTTT CAISDVQGNTEAFF
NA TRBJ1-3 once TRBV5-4 TGTGCCAGCAGCTTGAGGGCAGGGATCGGAAACACCATATATTTT CASSLRAGIGNTIYF